This TCR beta chain was profiled in a study of T cell responses to AZD1222 COVID-19 vaccine. Using immunoSEQ multiplex PCR, the repertoire was profiled, and TCRdb retains in-frame clones only, with some absent. This sample yields 150,000 to 200,000 clones, of which approximately 92% are seen a single time; about 10% belongs to the top ten. Study-wide points: The donors showed a predominance of white British ancestry and of females, with possible underestimation of clonal diversity. CD4 TCRs linked to vaccination spanned spike, dominating at 160-218 and 743-854.

As regards this clone: Its antigen is unidentified.

Germline CDR1 and CDR2: SNHLY and FYNNEI. The CDR3 loop spans 13 amino acids. Trimming left V 5 bases short and J 6 bases short, with 10 bases between. V and J are TRBV2 and TRBJ2-2; D not resolved. Sequenced material: peripheral blood, taken on day 0 of AZD1222 vaccination. The TCR originated in an adult in good health. This CDR3 is CASSQSGSGELFF. The CDR3 DNA is TGTGCCAGCAGTCAGTCCGGGTCCGGGGAGCTGTTTTTT.